The 18 T cell receptor beta chains reported below all come from one sample, sequenced in a study of spatial heterogeneity in lung cancer. Time point noted: sample taken at primary tumor resection. Sequencing covered unsorted whole RNA taken from tumor, nontumor lung or frozen PBMC. TCRdb re-called the 5' RACE reads through MiXCR, storing one row per CDR3 protein. The sample yields roughly 17,000 distinct CDR3 sequences, about 20% seen once. The specimen was PBMCs, collected at surgery. All receptors derive from a female donor with early-stage non-small cell lung cancer.

Points on this clonotype: Since a much larger clone is just one base distant, this may be a read error. The chain combines TRBV28 with TRBJ2-3; TRBD1 matches at 8 bases. Germline V CDR1 and CDR2: MDHEN, SYDVKM. J lost 7 bases, V lost 4 bases, and 10 bases had no gene match. The CDR3 covers 15 residues. The CDR3 DNA sequence: TGTGCCAGCAGTTCAGTTCAGGGGGCGCAGTATACGCAGTATTTT. Translating gives CASSSVQGAQYTQYF.

This clonotype has ten or more counts. The chain is built from TRBV20-1 and TRBJ2-7, with 10 positions matching TRBD1. Germline assignment: CDR1 DFQATT and CDR2 SNEGSKA (reference sequence). Trimming took 2 bases from V and 2 from J; bases not matched to a gene: 3. The CDR3 totals 14 residues. The CDR3 reads CSARNDRGPYEQYF. The CDR3 DNA follows: TGCAGTGCTAGAAATGACAGGGGGCCCTACGAGCAGTACTTC.

The V and J genes are TRBV16 and TRBJ1-1; D gene ambiguous. Germline CDR1 is KGHSY and CDR2 is FQNENV. V was shortened by 1 base and J by 1 base, with 7 bases between the two germline ends. This CDR3 contains 14 residues. CDR3 amino acids: CASSQWSGNTEAFF. As DNA, the CDR3 is TGTGCCAGCAGCCAATGGTCTGGGAACACTGAAGCTTTCTTT.

This clonotype was detected many times. The chain is built from TRBV7-3 and TRBJ1-1, with D possibly matching TRBD1 (5 bases). V was pared by 5 bases and J by 0 bases, with 13 bases between. The CDR3 extends over 15 amino acids. Germline V gene data show CDR1 as SGHTA and CDR2 as FQGTGA. The CDR3 nucleotides are TGTGCCAGCAGCCTTCTGGGGGGGATGAACACTGAAGCTTTCTTT. Its protein product is CASSLLGGMNTEAFF. Supplemented by reference TRBV7-3 and TRBJ1-1, the full variable domain reads GAGVSQTPSNKVTEKGKYVELRCDPISGHTALYWYRQSLGQGPEFLIYFQGTGAADDSGLPNDRFFAVRPEGSVSTLKIQRTERGDSAVYLCASSLLGGMNTEAFFGQGTRLTVV.

This rearrangement joins TRBV11-1 to TRBJ2-1; 7 bases match TRBD1. V lost 5 bases, J lost 5 bases, and 12 bases stayed unmatched. CDR3 length equals 16 residues. Germline CDR1 reads SGHAT; CDR2 reads FQDESV (reference sequence). The CDR3 here is CASSRDPRTGNNEQFF. In DNA, the CDR3 is TGTGCCAGCAGCCGCGACCCGAGGACAGGAAACAATGAGCAGTTCTTC.

This clonotype was seen many times. The junction does not match germline at one end; this may be a read error. This chain connects TRBV7-2 to TRBJ1-6; a possible D gene is TRBD1 (5 bases). The germline V gene has CDR1 SGHTA and CDR2 FQGNSA. This CDR3 contains 15 residues. CDR3 sequence (DNA): TGTGTCAGCAGCTTAGCCGGGACCCAGAATTCACCCCTCCACTTT. Translating it yields CVSSLAGTQNSPLHF.

The V call is TRBV6-2 or TRBV6-3, the J call TRBJ2-5; the D call may be TRBD1 or TRBD2 (5 bases each). V dropped 2 bases and J dropped 5 bases, with 12 bases sitting between them. Germline V lookup: CDR1 MNHEY, CDR2 SVGEGT. The CDR3 has 14 residues. The CDR3 is CASSYPRGRETQYF. CDR3 DNA: TGTGCCAGCAGTTACCCCCGGGGCCGGGAGACCCAGTACTTC.

Many counts were recorded for this clonotype. CDR3 amino acids: CAWNRQGDQPQHF. In DNA form, the CDR3 reads TGTGCCTGGAACCGACAGGGCGATCAGCCCCAGCATTTT. The genes are TRBV30 and TRBJ1-5, with 7 bases identical to TRBD1. This CDR3 region has 13 residues. The germline V gene encodes CDR1 GTSNPN and CDR2 SVGIG (reference sequence). Trimming took 4 bases from V and 5 from J; bases not matched to a gene: 5.

This clonotype rates as medium-sized. The chain joins TRBV6-5 to TRBJ2-3, with 12 bases identical to TRBD2. The trim removed 0 bases at V and 3 bases at J, leaving 19 bases unmatched. Looked up from germline, CDR1 is MNHEY and CDR2 is SVGAGI. The CDR3 spans 22 residues. The CDR3 DNA is TGTGCCAGCAGTTACTCTCCCTTCCTAGCGGGAGGGCCGTTCGAGGGGACAGATACGCAGTATTTT. It codes for CASSYSPFLAGGPFEGTDTQYF.

This clonotype has ten or more counts. J is TRBJ1-3 and V is TRBV20-1, with TRBD1 as a possible D gene (6 bases). This CDR3 is built from 15 residues. The V end lost 3 bases, the J end lost 4 bases, and 16 bases lay between the germline ends. Germline CDR1 is DFQATT and CDR2 is SNEGSKA (reference sequence). The CDR3 nucleotides read TGCAGTGCTAGTGGGGGCCCCTTCGGAGGAAACACCATATATTTT. Its translation is CSASGGPFGGNTIYF.

The chain uses TRBV6-2 or TRBV6-3 and TRBJ1-5; D is ambiguous. CDR3 length: 14 residues. Trimming stripped 6 bases from V and 4 bases from J, with 13 bases between. CDR1 MNHEY and CDR2 SVGEGT come from the germline V gene. CDR3 protein: CASSWSKFNQPQHF. CDR3 bases: TGTGCCAGCAGCTGGTCAAAATTTAATCAGCCCCAGCATTTT.

This clonotype was seen many times. The V call is TRBV7-3, the J call TRBJ1-1, with a possible D match to TRBD1 (5 bases). The CDR3 sequence is 13 residues long. Trimming removed 3 bases at V and 7 bases at J, with 12 bases between. Germline lookup yields CDR1 SGHTA and CDR2 FQGTGA. This chain's CDR3 is CASSFYDSHEAFF. CDR3 DNA sequence: TGTGCCAGCAGCTTCTACGACAGTCATGAAGCTTTCTTT.

This clonotype appeared many times. The chain employs TRBV6-2 or TRBV6-3 and TRBJ2-7; 14 bases are shared with TRBD2. This CDR3 contains 18 residues. Germline CDR1 MNHEY, CDR2 SVGEGT. V trimming: 4 bases; J trimming: 0 bases; junction bases outside the gene matches: 8. The CDR3 DNA reads as TGTGCCAGCAGTTCCTCCCGGACTAGCGGGAGGCCCTCCTACGAGCAGTACTTC. Protein product: CASSSSRTSGRPSYEQYF.

This clonotype has ten or more counts. The chain employs TRBV10-3 and TRBJ2-5, with TRBD2 matching 12 bases. The V gene end was trimmed by 6 bases and the J gene end by 7 bases; junction bases not matched to a gene: 3. Germline assignment: CDR1 ENHRY and CDR2 SYGVKD. The CDR3 is 13 residues long. The CDR3 DNA reads as TGTGCCATCAGGACTAGCGGGAGAGGGACCCAGTACTTC. Protein: CAIRTSGRGTQYF.

This clonotype was seen repeatedly, ten times or more. The chain recombines TRBV28 with TRBJ1-5; 7 bases align to TRBD1. The CDR3 extends over 15 amino acids. CDR1 MDHEN and CDR2 SYDVKM come from the germline V gene. V shed 6 bases and J 0 bases; nucleotides not matched to a gene: 5. This CDR3 is CASSGGQYSNQPQHF. CDR3 sequence (DNA): TGTGCCAGCAGCGGGGGACAGTATAGCAATCAGCCCCAGCATTTT.

This clonotype was recorded at least ten times. The chain combines TRBV9 with TRBJ2-6; D is ambiguous. CDR1 is SGDLS, CDR2 YYNGEE, per germline. V lost 7 bases and J 2 bases, leaving 7 bases between the germline ends. This CDR3 is 13 amino acids long. The CDR3 loop reads CASWGTGANVLTF. The CDR3 region has the DNA TGTGCCAGCTGGGGTACTGGGGCCAACGTCCTGACTTTC. Full variable domain (outside the CDR3, taken from reference TRBV9 and TRBJ2-6): DSGVTQTPKHLITATGQRVTLRCSPRSGDLSVYWYQQSLDQGLQFLIQYYNGEERAKGNILERFSAQQFPDLHSELNLSSLELGDSALYFCASWGTGANVLTFGAGSRLTVL.

This chain uses TRBV27 with TRBJ2-7, with 7 bases identical to TRBD2. With V trimmed by 5 bases and J by 9 bases, 10 bases remained unmatched. Germline CDR1 is MNHEY and CDR2 is SMNVEV (reference sequence). The CDR3 totals 13 residues. For the CDR3, the DNA is TGTGCCAGCAGTCAAACGGGACTATTGGGGCAGTACTTC. Amino acid sequence: CASSQTGLLGQYF.

This chain connects TRBV12-3 or TRBV12-4 to TRBJ2-5, with D possibly matching TRBD1 (5 bases). The CDR3 loop spans 14 amino acids. V was trimmed by 4 bases and J by 0 bases, leaving 9 bases between them. The CDR3 reads CASSSTQDQETQYF. CDR3 DNA sequence: TGTGCCAGCAGTTCCACACAGGACCAAGAGACCCAGTACTTC.